This T cell receptor (beta chain) was documented in a study of PD-1 blockade in mismatch repair-deficient tumors. Assay used: immunoSEQ multiplex PCR; TCRdb lists only in-frame clones, some missing. This sample has tens of thousands of clones, with about 80% found just once. About this clone: The antigen is undetermined.

Broader study findings: Rapid post-treatment expansion, then contraction, generally preceding radiologic response, marked tumor-resident clones.

Germline CDR1 reads SEHNR; CDR2 reads FQNEAQ (reference sequence). The CDR3 is 14 residues long. The V and J ends lost 2 bases and 2 bases respectively, with 9 bases between them. Every patient had mismatch repair deficiency by PCR or immunohistochemistry. The sequences come from peripheral blood, collected 4 weeks after starting pembrolizumab. The chain combines TRBV7-9 with TRBJ1-1; no firm D call. The source of this sequence is an adult with mismatch repair-deficient cancer. DNA of the CDR3: TGTGCCAGCAGCTTACCGAGGGAAAACACTGAAGCTTTCTTT. Amino acid sequence: CASSLPRENTEAFF.